This T cell receptor (beta chain) was recovered during a study of blood T cell repertoires in COVID-19. On the study more broadly: PBMCs, B-cell-depleted T cells, or T cells were the source of the cDNA or gDNA that made up the material.

CDR1 and CDR2 (germline): SEHNR, FQNEAQ (reference sequence). This CDR3 is 15 amino acids long. J was trimmed by 4 bases and V by 0 bases; bases with no gene match: 5. Assay: immunoSEQ multiplex PCR; the TCRdb copy retains only in-frame clones and omits some. The table includes more than 200,000 clones, approximately 86% detected once. Material for sequencing was peripheral blood. V and J are TRBV7-9 and TRBJ2-7, with 8 bases lining up with TRBD1. This clonotype was obtained from a man aged 30 to 45 with active or convalescent COVID-19. The CDR3 spells CASSLARQGWYEQYF. Written as DNA, the CDR3 is TGTGCCAGCAGCTTAGCCCGACAGGGGTGGTACGAGCAGTACTTC. Filled out from reference TRBV7-9 and TRBJ2-7, the complete variable domain reads DTGVSQNPRHKITKRGQNVTFRCDPISEHNRLYWYRQTLGQGPEFLTYFQNEAQLEKSRLLSDRFSAERPKGSFSTLEIQRTEQGDSAMYLCASSLARQGWYEQYFGPGTRLTVT.